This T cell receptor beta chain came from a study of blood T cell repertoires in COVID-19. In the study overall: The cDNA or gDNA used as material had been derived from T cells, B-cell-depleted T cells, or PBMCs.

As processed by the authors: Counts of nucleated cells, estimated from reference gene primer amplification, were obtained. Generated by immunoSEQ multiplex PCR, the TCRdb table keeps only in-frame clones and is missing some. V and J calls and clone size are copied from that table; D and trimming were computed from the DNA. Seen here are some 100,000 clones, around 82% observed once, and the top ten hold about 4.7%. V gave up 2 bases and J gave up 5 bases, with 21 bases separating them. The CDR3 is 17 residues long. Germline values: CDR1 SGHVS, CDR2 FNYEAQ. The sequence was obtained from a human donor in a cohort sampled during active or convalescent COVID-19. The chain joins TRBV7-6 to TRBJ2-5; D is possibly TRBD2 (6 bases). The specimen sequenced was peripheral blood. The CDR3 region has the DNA TGTGCCAGCAGCTTAAACGGGGACTCAACGGGCAGGGAGACCCAGTACTTC. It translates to CASSLNGDSTGRETQYF.